One and the same sample provided the 7 T cell receptor beta chains below, sequenced in a study of T cells in Graves' hyperthyroidism and ophthalmopathy. Amplified regions were TCR beta CDR3 sequences from RNA transcripts. The TCR CDR3 was amplified in a first-round RT-PCR using the HTBI primer set. TCRdb reprocessed the multiplex PCR reads via MiXCR and lists one record per CDR3 protein. The sample has about 300,000 distinct CDR3 sequences, less than 20% seen once; the top ten hold about 40%. Sequenced sample: blood. Receptor source: a man in his fifties or sixties with Graves' ophthalmopathy.

This clonotype was counted at least ten times. CDR3 amino acids: CASRPEDRGEETQYF. As DNA, the CDR3 is TGTGCCAGCAGACCTGAGGACAGGGGGGAAGAGACCCAGTACTTC. This sequence joins TRBV3-1 and TRBJ2-5, with 10 bases that match TRBD1. CDR1 and CDR2 from the germline V gene are LGHDT and YNNKEL (reference sequence). CDR3 size: 15 residues. The junction had 7 bases not matched to a gene; V was cut back by 6 bases and J by 3 bases.

This clonotype was observed a few times. This rearrangement joins TRBV27 to TRBJ1-5, with D possibly being TRBD1 (5 bases). Trimming left V 3 bases short and J 4 bases short, with 10 bases between. Germline V gene lookup returns CDR1 MNHEY and CDR2 SMNVEV (reference sequence). This CDR3 has 14 amino acids. The CDR3 DNA reads as TGTGCCAGCAGTTTTAGGGACGGTAATCAGCCCCAGCATTTT. This gives the protein CASSFRDGNQPQHF.

In this sample, this clonotype turned up a few times. This chain uses TRBV6-1 with TRBJ2-6; D might be TRBD2 (6 bases). Germline values: CDR1 MNHNS, CDR2 SASEGT. Between the trimmed V and J ends, which lost 7 bases and 2 bases, there was a span of 18 bases. The CDR3 covers 17 residues. CDR3 loop: CASNRWSGVTGANVLTF. In DNA, the CDR3 is TGTGCCAGCAACCGGTGGTCGGGAGTAACTGGGGCCAACGTCCTGACTTTC.

This clonotype turned up a few times. This sequence joins TRBV30 and TRBJ1-2; 11 bases map to TRBD1. This CDR3 region has 13 residues. The germline V gene has CDR1 GTSNPN and CDR2 SVGIG (reference sequence). Germline trimming cut 7 bases from V and 6 bases from J; bases unmatched to any gene: 7. The CDR3 sequence is CALRTGGLDGYTF. In DNA, the CDR3 is TGTGCCTTACGGACAGGGGGCCTGGATGGCTACACCTTC. The entire variable domain, with the rest obtained from reference TRBV30 and TRBJ1-2, is as follows: SQTIHQWPATLVQPVGSPLSLECTVEGTSNPNLYWYRQAAGRGLQLLFYSVGIGQISSEVPQNLSASRPQDRQFILSSKKLLLSDSGFYLCALRTGGLDGYTFGSGTRLTVV.

The V gene is TRBV11-2, the J gene TRBJ2-1; no definite D call. CDR1 is SGHAT, CDR2 FQNNGV, per germline. Trimming stripped 4 bases from V and 8 bases from J, with 6 bases between. This CDR3 has 11 amino acids. CDR3: CASSSIDEQFF. The CDR3, as DNA: TGTGCCAGCAGCTCGATAGATGAGCAGTTCTTC.

This clonotype was counted at least ten times. The chain links TRBV7-9 to TRBJ2-7; tentatively, D is TRBD2 (6 bases). The CDR3 spans 13 residues. V lost 6 bases and J lost 2, with 11 bases in between. Germline assignment: CDR1 SEHNR and CDR2 FQNEAQ (reference sequence). The CDR3 region is CASRKGEAYEQYF. The DNA of the CDR3 is TGTGCCAGCAGGAAAGGGGAGGCCTACGAGCAGTACTTC. Full variable domain (missing parts from reference TRBV7-9 and TRBJ2-7): DTGVSQNPRHKITKRGQNVTFRCDPISEHNRLYWYRQTLGQGPEFLTYFQNEAQLEKSRLLSDRFSAERPKGSFSTLEIQRTEQGDSAMYLCASRKGEAYEQYFGPGTRLTVT.

This clonotype was counted a few times. The J gene is TRBJ2-1, the V gene TRBV7-3; no definite D call. CDR1 and CDR2 (germline): SGHTA, FQGTGA. The length of the CDR3 is 15 residues. V was pared by 6 bases and J by 0 bases, with 12 bases between. CDR3 protein: CASRLSASSYNEQFF. The CDR3 coding sequence is TGTGCCAGCAGACTAAGCGCGAGCTCCTACAATGAGCAGTTCTTC.